Below are 25 T cell receptor beta chains sequenced from a single sample in a study of blood T cell repertoires in COVID-19. Assay used: immunoSEQ multiplex PCR; TCRdb lists only in-frame clones, some missing. The sample shows approximately 120,000 clones, about 88% of them seen only once. Sequenced sample: peripheral blood. These TCRs come from a human donor in a cohort sampled during active COVID-19.

Of note for this clone: The sample holds other DNA sequences that translate to the same CDR3. The chain is built from TRBV29-1 and TRBJ1-1, with D perhaps TRBD1 (6 bases). The CDR3 totals 11 residues. Between the trimmed V and J ends, which lost 3 bases and 10 bases, there was a span of 12 bases. Germline V gene data show CDR1 as SQVTM and CDR2 as ANQGSEA. As DNA, the CDR3 is TGCAGCGTTGATCGGGGGGCCGGAGCTTTCTTT. Protein: CSVDRGAGAFF.

This rearrangement joins TRBV13 to TRBJ1-3; D ambiguous. The V end was cut by 0 bases, the J end by 0 bases, with 6 bases between. The length of the CDR3 is 15 residues. The germline V gene encodes CDR1 PRHDT and CDR2 FYEKMQ (reference sequence). CDR3 residues: CASSLGAGSGNTIYF. The CDR3, as DNA: TGTGCCAGCAGCTTAGGCGCGGGCTCTGGAAACACCATATATTTT.

This rearrangement joins TRBV6-5 to TRBJ1-5, with D perhaps matching TRBD1 (5 bases). The germline gives CDR1 MNHEY, CDR2 SVGAGI. Deletions cut 7 bases from V and 2 bases from J, with 15 bases between. This CDR3 is 15 amino acids long. The CDR3 protein is CASTKTAYGNQPQHF. For the CDR3, the DNA is TGTGCCAGCACTAAGACAGCCTATGGCAATCAGCCCCAGCATTTT.

This chain joins TRBV5-1 and TRBJ1-6; D is ambiguous. V lost 0 bases and J 7 bases, leaving 5 bases between the germline ends. Per germline, CDR1 SGHRS and CDR2 YFSETQ. This CDR3 is 13 amino acids long. This CDR3 reads CASSLAANSPLHF. The CDR3 coding sequence is TGCGCCAGCAGCTTGGCAGCGAATTCACCCCTCCACTTT.

J is TRBJ1-3 and V is TRBV28; TRBD1 is a possible D gene (5 bases). This CDR3 has 17 amino acids. The V end lost 3 bases, the J end lost 0 bases, and 15 bases lay between the germline ends. CDR1 is MDHEN, CDR2 SYDVKM, per germline. CDR3 sequence reads: CASSLGDPRVSGNTIYF. The DNA for the CDR3 is TGTGCCAGCAGTTTGGGCGACCCCAGGGTCTCTGGAAACACCATATATTTT.

This clone has a handful of counts. The chain joins TRBV7-9 to TRBJ1-5; 8 nucleotides agree with TRBD1. This CDR3 region has 15 residues. Germline V gives CDR1 SEHNR, CDR2 FQNEAQ (reference sequence). V was clipped by 5 bases and J by 5 bases; unmatched bases: 8. DNA for the CDR3: TGTGCCAGCAGCCGCCGGGACAGGAGTTATCAGCCCCAGCATTTT. This translates into CASSRRDRSYQPQHF.

This chain links TRBV5-5 with TRBJ2-2, with 10 bases aligning to TRBD1. V was pared by 5 bases and J by 6 bases, with 4 bases of the junction left unmatched. The CDR3 totals 14 residues. From germline, CDR1 is SGHKS and CDR2 YYEKEE (reference sequence). CDR3 coding DNA: TGTGCCAGCAGACGGACAGGGGGACCCGGGGAGCTGTTTTTT. Protein: CASRRTGGPGELFF.

A few counts support this clone. V usage is TRBV13 and J usage is TRBJ2-3; D possibly corresponds to TRBD2 (6 bases). The CDR3 loop spans 15 amino acids. From germline, CDR1 is PRHDT and CDR2 FYEKMQ (reference sequence). V was clipped by 5 bases and J by 3 bases, with 15 bases between them. The CDR3 region has the DNA TGTGCCAGCAGCCCCCGGGCAGGAGGGACAGATACGCAGTATTTT. Translation: CASSPRAGGTDTQYF.

The DNA for the CDR3 is TGTGCCAGCTCACCGGGACACGGGGATCAGCCCCAGCATTTT. Translating gives CASSPGHGDQPQHF. The rearrangement links TRBV18 to TRBJ1-5; D may be TRBD1 (6 bases). The CDR3 spans 14 residues. V was shortened by 3 bases and J by 5 bases, with 11 bases between the two germline ends. Germline V CDR1 and CDR2: KGHSH, LQKENI.

The V and J genes are TRBV29-1 and TRBJ1-2, with 7 bases fitting TRBD1. CDR1 and CDR2 from the germline V gene are SQVTM and ANQGSEA. The V gene end was trimmed by 7 bases and the J gene end by 7 bases; junction bases not matched to a gene: 9. The CDR3 is 12 amino acids. This CDR3 is CSGGGDSPGYTF. The CDR3 DNA follows: TGCAGCGGAGGAGGGGACAGCCCTGGCTACACCTTC.

This rearrangement joins TRBV7-8 to TRBJ2-2, with 8 bases identical to TRBD2. Germline assignment: CDR1 SGHVS and CDR2 FQNEAQ. The CDR3 is 16 amino acids. Trimming cost V 5 bases and J 3 bases; bases outside gene matches: 8. The CDR3 spells CASSLLAVIDTGELFF. The CDR3 DNA reads as TGTGCCAGCAGCCTACTAGCGGTGATAGACACCGGGGAGCTGTTTTTT.

The chain recombines TRBV2 with TRBJ2-3, with 9 bases aligning to TRBD1. J gave up 8 bases and V 5 bases, and 8 bases lay outside the gene matches. Looked up from germline, CDR1 is SNHLY and CDR2 is FYNNEI. The CDR3 extends over 14 amino acids. In nucleotides, the CDR3 is TGTGCCAGCAGTACTCGGACAGGGGAAGGTACGCAGTATTTT. Amino acids: CASSTRTGEGTQYF. The entire variable domain, with the rest obtained from reference TRBV2 and TRBJ2-3, is as follows: EPEVTQTPSHQVTQMGQEVILRCVPISNHLYFYWYRQILGQKVEFLVSFYNNEISEKSEIFDDQFSVERPDGSNFTLKIRSTKLEDSAMYFCASSTRTGEGTQYFGPGTRLTVL.

This chain joins TRBV6-1 and TRBJ1-4; perhaps TRBD1 as D (5 bases). There are 15 residues in the CDR3. Germline values: CDR1 MNHNS, CDR2 SASEGT. V lost 0 bases and J lost 4, with 9 bases in between. CDR3 amino acids: CASSEAGGGNEKLFF. CDR3 in DNA: TGTGCCAGCAGTGAAGCTGGGGGGGGTAATGAAAAACTGTTTTTT.

The table lists this clone with a count of one. The rearrangement links TRBV14 to TRBJ1-1; the D is unclear. The CDR3 is made up of 11 amino acids. The germline gives CDR1 SGHDN, CDR2 FVKESK. Trimming took off 5 bases at V and 3 bases at J, with 4 bases between the two ends. Written as DNA, the CDR3 is TGTGCCAGCAGCGCAGACACTGAAGCTTTCTTT. It codes for CASSADTEAFF. Supplemented by reference TRBV14 and TRBJ1-1, the full variable domain reads EAGVTQFPSHSVIEKGQTVTLRCDPISGHDNLYWYRRVMGKEIKFLLHFVKESKQDESGMPNNRFLAERTGGTYSTLKVQPAELEDSGVYFCASSADTEAFFGQGTRLTVV.

The chain links TRBV5-1 to TRBJ2-3; 9 bases are shared with TRBD1. CDR1 is SGHRS, CDR2 YFSETQ, per germline. V lost 6 bases and J lost 6; bases outside the gene matches: 11. The CDR3 loop spans 15 amino acids. The DNA for the CDR3 is TGCGCCAGCACCGGGACAGGGAGTAGCGGGGATACGCAGTATTTT. Amino acids: CASTGTGSSGDTQYF.

Written as DNA, the CDR3 is TGCGCCAGCAGTCTGGGACTAGCGGGAGCAGATACGCAGTATTTT. This translates into CASSLGLAGADTQYF. J is TRBJ2-3 and V is TRBV10-2; TRBD2 agrees at 14 bases. CDR3 length: 15 amino acids. CDR1 is WSHSY and CDR2 is SAAADI in the germline V gene. Trimming cost V 5 bases and J 4 bases; bases outside gene matches: 2.

The chain is built from TRBV5-4 and TRBJ2-1, with 7 bases fitting TRBD2. The V gene end was trimmed by 4 bases and the J gene end by 5 bases; junction bases not matched to a gene: 12. The germline CDR1 and CDR2 sequences are SGHNT and YYREEE (reference sequence). This CDR3 has 16 residues. This CDR3 is CASSPRPGLLNNEQFF. In DNA form, the CDR3 reads TGTGCCAGCAGCCCCCGCCCGGGACTACTGAACAATGAGCAGTTCTTC.

This clone has at least ten counts. The chain recombines TRBV5-5 with TRBJ1-2, with TRBD1 as a possible D gene (5 bases). The CDR3 extends over 13 amino acids. Trimming shortened V by 5 bases and J by 6 bases, and 14 bases separated the two germline ends. CDR1 and CDR2 (germline): SGHKS, YYEKEE (reference sequence). The CDR3 reads CASRILGVNGYTF. The CDR3 nucleotides read TGTGCCAGCAGAATATTAGGGGTTAATGGCTACACCTTC.

On this clone: This sample includes further DNA sequences coding for the same CDR3. The chain uses TRBV5-5 and TRBJ2-3; D unclear. This CDR3 is 12 amino acids long. V dropped 2 bases and J dropped 3 bases, with 4 bases sitting between them. Germline V gene sequence: CDR1 SGHKS, CDR2 YYEKEE (reference sequence). In DNA form, the CDR3 reads TGTGCCAGCAGCTTCCAAACAGATACGCAGTATTTT. Residues: CASSFQTDTQYF.

The sample holds a few counts of this clone. The chain carries TRBV28 and TRBJ2-3, with D uncertain. The germline CDR1 and CDR2 sequences are MDHEN and SYDVKM. Trimming removed 2 bases at V and 6 bases at J, with 12 bases between. This CDR3 is built from 14 residues. The CDR3 DNA follows: TGTGCCAGCAGTTTAAGCCCTAAAACGGATACGCAGTATTTT. It codes for CASSLSPKTDTQYF.

This clone was recorded a few times. The J gene is TRBJ1-3, the V gene TRBV10-1; 9 bases align to TRBD1. The CDR3 totals 16 residues. J lost 3 bases, V lost 8 bases, and 11 bases had no gene match. Germline V lookup: CDR1 WNHNN, CDR2 SYGVQD (reference sequence). The CDR3 protein is CASWKDRGSDGNTIYF. For the CDR3, the DNA is TGCGCCAGCTGGAAGGACAGGGGTTCGGATGGAAACACCATATATTTT.

The chain links TRBV12-3 or TRBV12-4 to TRBJ2-7; D gene uncertain. The CDR3 consists of 13 residues. V shed 4 bases and J shed 3 bases, with 10 bases lying between them. CDR3 residues: CASSSPSVYEQYF. The DNA of the CDR3 is TGTGCCAGCAGTTCCCCCAGCGTCTACGAGCAGTACTTC.

The chain uses TRBV7-6 and TRBJ2-1, with 8 positions matching TRBD2. Germline-derived CDR1 and CDR2 are SGHVS and FNYEAQ. J gave up 7 bases and V 1 base, and 12 bases lay outside the gene matches. The CDR3 contains 17 residues. This chain's CDR3 is CASSLVASGPRRNEQFF. The CDR3 nucleotides are TGTGCCAGCAGCTTAGTAGCTAGCGGGCCACGGCGGAATGAGCAGTTCTTC. The full variable domain, rest sourced from reference TRBV7-6 and TRBJ2-1, is GAGVSQSPRYKVTKRGQDVALRCDPISGHVSLYWYRQALGQGPEFLTYFNYEAQQDKSGLPNDRFSAERPEGSISTLTIQRTEQRDSAMYRCASSLVASGPRRNEQFFGPGTRLTVL.

The J gene is TRBJ2-4, the V gene TRBV24-1; weak D call: TRBD1 (6 bases). The germline V gene encodes CDR1 KGHDR and CDR2 SFDVKD. Trimming took off 0 bases at V and 1 base at J, with 18 bases between the two ends. CDR3 length: 19 amino acids. CDR3 in DNA: TGTGCCACCAGTGATTTGCCGACTCAGGGGCCCAGGGCCAAAAACATTCAGTACTTC. Translating it yields CATSDLPTQGPRAKNIQYF.

This rearrangement joins TRBV19 to TRBJ2-1; perhaps TRBD2 as D (5 bases). The CDR3 spans 15 residues. Trimming left V 10 bases short and J 8 bases short, with 24 bases between. Germline CDR1 LNHDA, CDR2 SQIVND (reference sequence). The CDR3 spells CATLAPRGMTYEQFF. The DNA for the CDR3 is TGTGCCACCTTAGCCCCTAGAGGGATGACGTATGAGCAGTTCTTC.